The 29 T cell receptor beta chains listed next were all sequenced from one sample in a study of T-cell memory formation after mild COVID-19. MiXCR, run by TCRdb on the 5' RACE reads, gives a single entry per CDR3 protein. There are around 450,000 distinct CDR3 sequences in the sample; more than 20% occur only once, and about 8.7% lies in the top ten. The sequenced sample consisted of PBMCs or a T cell subset sorted from them (not recorded which). The receptor set was obtained from an adult woman who had mild COVID-19 (a few samples of this study predate the infection). Cell type and time point are not known.

In this sample, this clonotype turned up a few times. The gene calls are TRBV7-9 and TRBJ1-1, with D unresolved. This CDR3 is 14 amino acids long. The germline gives CDR1 SEHNR, CDR2 FQNEAQ (reference sequence). The V gene lost 1 base and the J gene lost 7 bases, with 13 bases spanning the gap. This chain's CDR3 is CASSLEFSRIEAFF. The CDR3 coding sequence is TGTGCCAGCAGCTTAGAATTTTCCAGGATTGAAGCTTTCTTT.

The table lists this clonotype with a few counts. This sequence joins TRBV5-4 and TRBJ1-2, with D unclear. The CDR3 has 13 amino acids. Trimming took off 0 bases at V and 4 bases at J, with 7 bases between the two ends. Germline lookup yields CDR1 SGHNT and CDR2 YYREEE (reference sequence). The CDR3 nucleotides are TGTGCCAGCAGCTTGGGAACTCCCTATGGCTACACCTTC. This sequence encodes CASSLGTPYGYTF.

The chain employs TRBV19 and TRBJ2-2; D is unclear. This CDR3 is built from 13 residues. V gave up 5 bases and J gave up 2 bases, with 6 bases separating them. Germline V gives CDR1 LNHDA, CDR2 SQIVND (reference sequence). The CDR3 is CASSSSNTGELFF. The CDR3 DNA reads as TGTGCCAGTAGTTCCTCTAACACCGGGGAGCTGTTTTTT. The full variable domain, its missing parts supplied by reference TRBV19 and TRBJ2-2, is DGGITQSPKYLFRKEGQNVTLSCEQNLNHDAMYWYRQDPGQGLRLIYYSQIVNDFQKGDIAEGYSVSREKKESFPLTVTSAQKNPTAFYLCASSSSNTGELFFGEGSRLTVL.

This clonotype has more than one count but fewer than ten. The J gene is TRBJ2-1, the V gene TRBV9; tentatively, D is TRBD2 (6 bases). V was clipped by 0 bases and J by 3 bases, with 10 bases between them. The CDR3 spans 15 residues. Germline V gives CDR1 SGDLS, CDR2 YYNGEE. CDR3 in amino acids: CASSVAGESYNEQFF. The CDR3 DNA follows: TGTGCCAGCAGCGTAGCGGGGGAAAGCTACAATGAGCAGTTCTTC.

The gene calls are TRBV7-2 and TRBJ2-2, with TRBD1 matching over 8 bases. This CDR3 is 14 amino acids long. The germline V gene has CDR1 SGHTA and CDR2 FQGNSA. Germline trimming cut 0 bases from V and 10 bases from J; bases unmatched to any gene: 4. CDR3 bases: TGTGCCAGCAGCTTAGCTCGGACAGGGTCGGAGCTGTTTTTT. This encodes CASSLARTGSELFF.

This clonotype was counted a few times. This chain links TRBV7-6 with TRBJ2-5; 7 bases are shared with TRBD2. CDR1 SGHVS and CDR2 FNYEAQ come from the germline V gene. CDR3 length: 16 residues. V shed 2 bases and J 5 bases; nucleotides not matched to a gene: 11. Here the CDR3 DNA reads TGTGCCAGCAGCTTAAGAGTGGGAGGGCCTATGGAGACCCAGTACTTC. Residues: CASSLRVGGPMETQYF.

The V and J genes are TRBV5-4 and TRBJ2-2, with a tentative D call TRBD1 (6 bases). The CDR3 extends over 15 amino acids. Trimming took 1 base from V and 5 from J, leaving 12 bases between them. CDR1 SGHNT and CDR2 YYREEE come from the germline V gene (reference sequence). The CDR3 nucleotides are TGTGCCAGCAGCTTGCAGGGGCCAGCTACCGGGGAGCTGTTTTTT. Protein: CASSLQGPATGELFF. Full variable domain (remainder filled in from reference TRBV5-4 and TRBJ2-2): ETGVTQSPTHLIKTRGQQVTLRCSSQSGHNTVSWYQQALGQGPQFIFQYYREEENGRGNFPPRFSGLQFPNYSSELNVNALELDDSALYLCASSLQGPATGELFFGEGSRLTVL.

This clonotype was counted a few times. CDR3 residues: CASSDVRGGELFF. The DNA for the CDR3 is TGTGCCAGCAGTGACGTGAGGGGCGGGGAGCTGTTTTTT. The V call is TRBV6-4, the J call TRBJ2-2; D may correspond to TRBD1 or TRBD2 (5 bases each). Trimming removed 2 bases at V and 7 bases at J, with 8 bases between. This CDR3 spans 13 amino acids. The germline V gene has CDR1 MRHNA and CDR2 SNTAGT.

This clonotype was found once. The J gene is TRBJ1-6, the V gene TRBV23-1, with 8 bases aligning to TRBD1. TRBV23-1 is an ORF, and what it does is uncertain. The CDR3 is 19 residues long. Trimming took 6 bases from V and 0 from J; bases not matched to a gene: 13. CDR3 sequence reads: CASSRTGTGLSSYNSPLHF. Written as DNA, the CDR3 is TGCGCCAGCAGCCGCACCGGGACAGGCCTTAGCTCCTATAATTCACCCCTCCACTTT.

In this sample, this clonotype turned up a few times. This chain links TRBV29-1 with TRBJ2-7, with TRBD1 matching 9 bases. CDR1 SQVTM and CDR2 ANQGSEA come from the germline V gene. The CDR3 has 15 residues. The V and J ends lost 2 bases and 2 bases, in that order; junction bases with no gene match: 7. The CDR3, as DNA: TGCAGCGTTGAAACGGGGGGACAGGGAACCTACGAGCAGTACTTC. Protein: CSVETGGQGTYEQYF.

This chain joins TRBV7-9 and TRBJ2-1, with D tentatively TRBD1 or TRBD2 (6 bases each). Looked up from germline, CDR1 is SEHNR and CDR2 is FQNEAQ (reference sequence). The CDR3 runs to 15 residues. The V and J ends lost 5 bases and 4 bases respectively, with 15 bases between them. This CDR3 is CASSEGGTHYNEQFF. The CDR3 DNA is TGTGCCAGCAGCGAAGGGGGGACACATTACAATGAGCAGTTCTTC.

The chain links TRBV6-6 to TRBJ1-1; D is uncertain. The germline V gene encodes CDR1 MNHNY and CDR2 SVGAGI (reference sequence). The length of the CDR3 is 14 residues. The ends were cut back, 6 bases at V and 1 base at J, with 12 bases in the middle. CDR3 amino acids: CASRERGENTEAFF. DNA for the CDR3: TGTGCCAGCAGGGAACGCGGGGAGAACACTGAAGCTTTCTTT.

This clonotype was seen a few times. The chain combines TRBV12-3 or TRBV12-4 with TRBJ1-6; TRBD1 might be the D (5 bases). V was shortened by 3 bases and J by 8 bases, with 11 bases between the two germline ends. The CDR3 runs to 14 residues. CDR3 sequence: CASSFLRGHSPLHF. In DNA form, the CDR3 reads TGTGCCAGCAGTTTTTTGAGGGGTCATTCACCCCTCCACTTT.

The chain is built from TRBV12-3 or TRBV12-4 and TRBJ1-5, with a weak D call TRBD1 (5 bases). The CDR3 totals 16 residues. V gave up 0 bases and J gave up 4 bases, with 13 bases separating them. In nucleotides, the CDR3 is TGTGCCAGCAGTTTAGCTCGGGGTAAGGGGAATCAGCCCCAGCATTTT. It encodes CASSLARGKGNQPQHF.

This clonotype came up a few times. The chain uses TRBV12-3 or TRBV12-4 and TRBJ1-2, with D hard to call. The CDR3 extends over 11 amino acids. Deletions cut 10 bases from V and 8 bases from J, with 14 bases between. The CDR3 sequence: CATRGAGGYTF. CDR3 sequence (DNA): TGTGCCACCCGGGGAGCGGGCGGCTACACCTTC.

The genes are TRBV3-1 and TRBJ2-1; D is undetermined. The CDR3 contains 16 residues. The germline V gene has CDR1 LGHDT and CDR2 YNNKEL (reference sequence). Trimming stripped 4 bases from V and 4 bases from J, with 17 bases between. CDR3 residues: CASSPQPSTRYNEQFF. CDR3 nucleotide sequence: TGTGCCAGCAGCCCCCAGCCGTCCACAAGGTACAATGAGCAGTTCTTC.

V and J are TRBV12-3 or TRBV12-4 and TRBJ2-7; 11 bases are a match to TRBD1. CDR3 length: 15 amino acids. Unmatched junction bases numbered 9, after V lost 8 bases and J lost 3 bases. This chain's CDR3 is CASRPSGQGDYEQYF. For the CDR3, the DNA is TGTGCCAGCCGCCCCTCGGGACAGGGGGACTACGAGCAGTACTTC.

Only a few counts were recorded for this clonotype. This chain joins TRBV27 and TRBJ1-1, with D possibly matching TRBD1 (6 bases). The germline CDR1 and CDR2 sequences are MNHEY and SMNVEV (reference sequence). There are 14 residues in the CDR3. V lost 4 bases to trimming and J lost 1 base, with 10 bases between them. In DNA form, the CDR3 reads TGTGCCAGCAGTTGGGGGGCTCCGAACACTGAAGCTTTCTTT. Translation gives CASSWGAPNTEAFF.

The rearrangement uses TRBV12-3 or TRBV12-4 and TRBJ2-3, with TRBD1 as a possible D gene (5 bases). V lost 2 bases and J lost 4, with 13 bases in between. The CDR3 is made up of 15 amino acids. The CDR3 DNA follows: TGTGCCAGCAGTTTACGCCAGGGTTCAGCAGATACGCAGTATTTT. The encoded protein is CASSLRQGSADTQYF.

The gene calls are TRBV19 and TRBJ2-1; 13 bases are shared with TRBD2. V trimming: 3 bases; J trimming: 2 bases; junction bases outside the gene matches: 7. The CDR3 loop spans 18 amino acids. In germline, CDR1 is LNHDA, CDR2 SQIVND (reference sequence). As DNA, the CDR3 is TGTGCCAGTAGTATCTCCTCACTAGCGGGGGGGCCCTACAATGAGCAGTTCTTC. Amino acid sequence: CASSISSLAGGPYNEQFF.

This chain connects TRBV7-2 to TRBJ2-1; no firm D call. Trimming cost V 1 base and J 12 bases, with 10 bases left between them. This CDR3 has 12 amino acids. The V gene's germline CDR1 is SGHTA and CDR2 FQGNSA. This chain's CDR3 is CASSLVWVGQFF. CDR3 DNA: TGTGCCAGCAGCTTAGTCTGGGTAGGGCAGTTCTTC.

The chain joins TRBV7-2 to TRBJ1-6; D is unresolved. CDR1 and CDR2 from the germline V gene are SGHTA and FQGNSA. The CDR3 consists of 15 residues. The V end was cut by 1 base, the J end by 9 bases, with 13 bases between. CDR3 amino acids: CASSLGGGYGSPLHF. The CDR3 DNA is TGTGCCAGCAGCTTAGGTGGAGGGTACGGTTCACCCCTCCACTTT.

The rearrangement uses TRBV6-1 and TRBJ1-1, with D maybe TRBD1 (5 bases). The CDR3 has 15 residues. V lost 1 base to trimming and J lost 4 bases, with 13 bases between them. The germline CDR1 and CDR2 sequences are MNHNS and SASEGT. DNA of the CDR3: TGTGCCAGCAGTGAAGGGGGGACTTCGGGCACTGAAGCTTTCTTT. Amino acids: CASSEGGTSGTEAFF.

This chain joins TRBV20-1 and TRBJ1-1; tentatively, D is TRBD1 (5 bases). CDR1 DFQATT and CDR2 SNEGSKA come from the germline V gene (reference sequence). The ends were cut back, 6 bases at V and 0 bases at J, with 11 bases in the middle. This CDR3 is 13 amino acids long. CDR3 nucleotide sequence: TGCAGTGCCTCAGACAGCATGAACACTGAAGCTTTCTTT. Translating it yields CSASDSMNTEAFF.

This clonotype was found a few times. This chain links TRBV7-2 with TRBJ2-5; possible D gene TRBD1, 5 bases. V was cut by 5 bases and J by 1 base, with 11 bases left in between. CDR1 is SGHTA and CDR2 is FQGNSA in the germline V gene. CDR3 length: 14 amino acids. CDR3 sequence reads: CASSRDSIQETQYF. The CDR3 nucleotides read TGTGCCAGCAGCCGAGACAGTATCCAAGAGACCCAGTACTTC.

This clonotype has more than one count but fewer than ten. J is TRBJ1-4 and V is TRBV29-1, with D possibly TRBD1 on 6 matching bases. Germline CDR1 reads SQVTM; CDR2 reads ANQGSEA. Trimming shortened V by 0 bases and J by 8 bases, and 16 bases separated the two germline ends. This CDR3 is built from 15 residues. This chain's CDR3 is CSVEEGGNSQEKLFF. The DNA for the CDR3 is TGCAGCGTTGAAGAAGGGGGGAACAGCCAGGAAAAACTGTTTTTT.

This clonotype has a count of ten or more. The chain employs TRBV5-1 and TRBJ1-6; maybe TRBD1 (6 bases). Germline V CDR1 and CDR2: SGHRS, YFSETQ. There are 15 residues in the CDR3. V was trimmed by 4 bases and J by 7 bases, leaving 15 bases between them. The CDR3 sequence is CASSAAQGSNSPLHF. Here the CDR3 DNA reads TGCGCCAGCAGCGCCGCACAGGGTTCCAATTCACCCCTCCACTTT.

This clonotype was detected ten times or more. The V call is TRBV20-1, the J call TRBJ2-7; 7 nucleotides match TRBD2. Losses at the gene ends were 3 bases for V and 6 bases for J; bases not matched to a gene: 11. The CDR3 spans 14 residues. In germline, CDR1 is DFQATT, CDR2 SNEGSKA (reference sequence). The CDR3 nucleotides are TGCAGTGCTAGTCCAGGACTAGGTCGAGGCGAGCAGTACTTC. Its translation: CSASPGLGRGEQYF.

V gene TRBV12-3 or TRBV12-4 combines with J gene TRBJ2-1; TRBD1 or TRBD2 may be the D gene (5 bases each). The V gene lost 5 bases and the J gene lost 7 bases, with 18 bases spanning the gap. The CDR3 covers 15 residues. CDR3 in amino acids: CASSPLSGQWNEQFF. The CDR3 DNA sequence: TGTGCCAGCAGTCCCCTATCGGGGCAGTGGAATGAGCAGTTCTTC.